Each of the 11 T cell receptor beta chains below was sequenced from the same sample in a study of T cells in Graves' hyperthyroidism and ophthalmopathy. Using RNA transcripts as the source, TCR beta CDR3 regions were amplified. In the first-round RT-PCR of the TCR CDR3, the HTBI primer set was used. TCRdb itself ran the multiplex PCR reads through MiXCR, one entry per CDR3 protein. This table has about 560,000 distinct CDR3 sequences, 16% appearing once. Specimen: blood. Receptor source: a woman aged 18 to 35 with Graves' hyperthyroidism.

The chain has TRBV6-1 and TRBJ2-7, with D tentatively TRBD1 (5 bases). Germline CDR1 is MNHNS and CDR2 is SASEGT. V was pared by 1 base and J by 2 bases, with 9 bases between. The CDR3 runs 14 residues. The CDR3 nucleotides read TGTGCCAGCAGTGAAGTCGGACAAGCCTACGAGCAGTACTTC. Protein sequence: CASSEVGQAYEQYF.

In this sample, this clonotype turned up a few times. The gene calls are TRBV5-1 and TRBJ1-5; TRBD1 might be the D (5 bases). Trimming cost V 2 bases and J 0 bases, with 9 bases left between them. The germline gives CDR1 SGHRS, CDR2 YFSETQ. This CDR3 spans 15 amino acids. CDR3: CASSFGTDSNQPQHF. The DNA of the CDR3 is TGCGCCAGCAGCTTCGGGACGGATAGCAATCAGCCCCAGCATTTT. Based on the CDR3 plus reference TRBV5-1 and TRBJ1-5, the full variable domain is KAGVTQTPRYLIKTRGQQVTLSCSPISGHRSVSWYQQTPGQGLQFLFEYFSETQRNKGNFPGRFSGRQFSNSRSEMNVSTLELGDSALYLCASSFGTDSNQPQHFGDGTRLSIL.

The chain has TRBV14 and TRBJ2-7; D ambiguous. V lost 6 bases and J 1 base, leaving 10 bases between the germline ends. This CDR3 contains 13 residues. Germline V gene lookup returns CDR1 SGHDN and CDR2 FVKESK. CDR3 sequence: CASSDGFSYEQYF. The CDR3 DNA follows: TGTGCCAGCAGTGACGGCTTTTCCTACGAGCAGTACTTC.

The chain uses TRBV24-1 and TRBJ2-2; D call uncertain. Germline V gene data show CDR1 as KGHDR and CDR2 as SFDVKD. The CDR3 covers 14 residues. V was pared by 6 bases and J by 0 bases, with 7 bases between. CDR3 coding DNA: TGTGCCACCAGTCCGTCCGCGAACACCGGGGAGCTGTTTTTT. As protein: CATSPSANTGELFF.

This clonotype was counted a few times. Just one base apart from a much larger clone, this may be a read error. The CDR3: CASRLRWQDFQETRYF. In DNA, the CDR3 is TGTGCCAGCAGGTTACGGTGGCAGGACTTCCAAGAGACCCGGTACTTC. The rearrangement joins TRBV7-8 to TRBJ2-5; tentative D call: TRBD2 (5 bases). The CDR3 sequence is 16 residues long. Germline-derived CDR1 and CDR2 are SGHVS and FQNEAQ.

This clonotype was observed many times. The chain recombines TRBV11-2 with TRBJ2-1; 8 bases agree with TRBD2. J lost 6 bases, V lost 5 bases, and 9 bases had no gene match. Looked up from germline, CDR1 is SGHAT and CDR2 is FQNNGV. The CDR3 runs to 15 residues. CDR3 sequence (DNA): TGTGCCAGCAGCCCGGGACTAGTCCCCCCCAATGAGCAGTTCTTC. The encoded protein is CASSPGLVPPNEQFF.

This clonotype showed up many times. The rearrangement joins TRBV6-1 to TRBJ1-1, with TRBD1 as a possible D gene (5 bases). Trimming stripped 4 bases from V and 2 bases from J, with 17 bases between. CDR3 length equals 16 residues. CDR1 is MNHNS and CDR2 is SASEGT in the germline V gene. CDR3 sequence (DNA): TGTGCCAGCAGTGCGGAGGGGCTTCCCGGCAACACTGAAGCTTTCTTT. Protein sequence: CASSAEGLPGNTEAFF.

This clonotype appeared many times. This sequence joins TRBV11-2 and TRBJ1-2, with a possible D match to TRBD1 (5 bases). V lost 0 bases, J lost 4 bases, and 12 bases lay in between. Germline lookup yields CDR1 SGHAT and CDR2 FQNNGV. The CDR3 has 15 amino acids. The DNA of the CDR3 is TGTGCCAGCAGCTTAGAGGGAGGGGTTGGCTATGGCTACACCTTC. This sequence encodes CASSLEGGVGYGYTF. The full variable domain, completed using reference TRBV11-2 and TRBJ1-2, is EAGVAQSPRYKIIEKRQSVAFWCNPISGHATLYWYQQILGQGPKLLIQFQNNGVVDDSQLPKDRFSAERLKGVDSTLKIQPAKLEDSAVYLCASSLEGGVGYGYTFGSGTRLTVV.

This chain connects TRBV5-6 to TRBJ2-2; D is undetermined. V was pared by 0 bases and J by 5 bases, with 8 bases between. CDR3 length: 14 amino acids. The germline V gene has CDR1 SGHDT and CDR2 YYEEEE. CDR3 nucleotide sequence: TGTGCCAGCAGCTTGGTGGGGATAACCGGGGAGCTGTTTTTT. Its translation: CASSLVGITGELFF.

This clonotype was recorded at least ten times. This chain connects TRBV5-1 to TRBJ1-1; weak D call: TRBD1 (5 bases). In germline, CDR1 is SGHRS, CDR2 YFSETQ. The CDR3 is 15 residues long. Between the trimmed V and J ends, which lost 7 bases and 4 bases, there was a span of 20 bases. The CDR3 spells CASGPEAGRSTEAFF. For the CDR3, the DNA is TGCGCCAGCGGCCCTGAGGCGGGGCGTTCCACTGAAGCTTTCTTT.

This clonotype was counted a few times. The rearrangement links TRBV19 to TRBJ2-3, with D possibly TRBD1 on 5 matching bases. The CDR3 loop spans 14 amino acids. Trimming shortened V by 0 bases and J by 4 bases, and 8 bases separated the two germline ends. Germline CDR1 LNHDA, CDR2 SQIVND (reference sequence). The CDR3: CASSIDQGADTQYF. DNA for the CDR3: TGTGCCAGTAGTATAGATCAGGGTGCAGATACGCAGTATTTT. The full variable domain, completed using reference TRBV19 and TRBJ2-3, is DGGITQSPKYLFRKEGQNVTLSCEQNLNHDAMYWYRQDPGQGLRLIYYSQIVNDFQKGDIAEGYSVSREKKESFPLTVTSAQKNPTAFYLCASSIDQGADTQYFGPGTRLTVL.